This entry describes one T cell receptor beta chain. The target of this receptor is not known. Per-base quality was not reported, and no clone a single base away is much larger than it. A single peripheral blood draw of approximately 100 mL on average was collected from each donor into heparinised tubes. Using a panel that included CD45RO, CCR7, CD25, CD127, CD95 and CD27, naive, central memory, regulatory and stem cell-like memory CD4+ T cells were sorted on a BD FACSAria II. Purity was above 98% for every sorted population. Right away, PBMCs were isolated by Lymphoprep density gradient centrifugation and were stained directly, with no culture step. So that batch effects would be minimized, each experiment stained and sorted samples in pairs, pairing one healthy donor with one patient. This record belongs to a study of beta chain features in type 1 diabetes (dated by TCRdb to 2017 to 2018). Regarding the research as a whole: Patients and healthy donors did not differ in mean age, gender distribution, total cell number or subset yield. Naive and central memory subsets were obtained from all 30 or so donors, but regulatory and stem cell-like memory subsets were isolated from only 8 patients and roughly 8 healthy donors. The study compared the TCRB repertoires of sorted circulating CD4+ T cell subsets in recently diagnosed type 1 diabetes patients with those in matched healthy donors. A total of 100 million to 110 million sorted cells were examined across all samples, and a strong correlation was observed between cell number per subset and RNA yield.

The entire isolated RNA was reverse transcribed using the High Capacity cDNA Reverse Transcription Kit, and thus expressed TCRB transcripts were sequenced. Naive, central memory and regulatory T cell samples underwent deep immunoSEQ sequencing, averaging about 3.57 million total reads per sample. Sorted cells were lysed in RLT buffer, and RNA was extracted using DNase-treated RNeasy Micro or Mini kits according to cell number. To prevent cross-contamination, each cell subset was processed individually, whereas patient and healthy donor samples were processed jointly. The immunoSEQ multiplex PCR was used to amplify TCRB sequences from cDNA, yielding 87-bp fragments that span the CDR3 region. The amplicons were sequenced using the Illumina HiSeq platform. The paper's data handling went like this. PCR bias was computationally corrected using synthetic template baselines, reads within Hamming distance 2 were collapsed, and singletons that could not be merged were discarded. Reads were aligned against IMGT to assign V, D and J genes, CDR3 length and insertions or deletions at six rearrangement sites. Within each subset, clonotype counts were normalized to sorted cell number, and only after that were true diversity and Gini coefficients computed with the tcR R package. Repertoire sharing was quantified using the overlap coefficient calculated on TCRB nucleotide sequences. TCRdb re-hosts the immuneACCESS table, in-frame sequences only. Its copies lack some clones; in the studies checked, an unresolved V gene accounts for under half of them, and the cause for the rest is not known. That table furnishes V, J and clone size, whereas the DNA furnished D and trimming. This sample comprises around 340,000 clones, around 8% of them detected only once. The ten largest account for under 0.5% of the sample.

The germline V gene (reference sequence) yields MNHNY for CDR1 and SVGAGI for CDR2. V is cut back by 5 bases and J by 5 bases, with 10 bases in the junction unmatched. Measured from the cysteine to the phenylalanine, the CDR3 is 15 residues long. CDR3 DNA is the only sequence kept; it has 45 bases, read in frame from the first base. Broader findings and caveats from the paper: Shorter templates might have been favored by PCR, but patient and control samples were amplified and corrected together, so both groups would have been affected equally by any skew. A moderate but significant shortening of TCRB CDR3 length was observed in type 1 diabetes patients in all four CD4+ subsets. HLA sub-analyses involved small numbers of individuals, so any influence of HLA type on TCRB rearrangement remained unresolved. At VDJ recombination sites, patients with type 1 diabetes made fewer insertions and deleted more nucleotides, a pattern implying thymic rearrangement abnormalities. Because cDNA was sequenced instead of genomic DNA, activated cells with high expression could be over-represented, although the groups did not differ in activation or CD3 levels. Naive, central memory and regulatory TCRB repertoires appeared to be more alike among patients than among healthy donors.

The TCR comes from a woman aged 18-29 years in good health. Here the chain combines TRBV6-6 and TRBJ2-5, with 8 junctional bases fitting TRBD1. The material sequenced was central memory CD4+ T cells from blood. The DNA sequence is TGTGCCAGCAGTAAGCTGCAGGGGGCTCGCGAGACCCAGTACTTC. This encodes CASSKLQGARETQYF.